The TCR beta chain described here comes from a study of blood T cell repertoires in COVID-19. CDR3 size: 13 residues. The J segment lost 9 bases and the V segment lost 6 bases, leaving 5 bases of the junction unmatched. Germline-derived CDR1 and CDR2 are MDHEN and SYDVKM. Using immunoSEQ multiplex PCR, the repertoire was profiled, and TCRdb retains in-frame clones only, with some absent. The sample includes about 88,000 clones, roughly 90% seen only once; the top ten take approximately 2.9%. The sequence was collected from a woman older than 75 with acute or convalescent COVID-19. This chain links TRBV28 with TRBJ1-6, with 7 bases identical to TRBD1. Sequencing used peripheral blood. In DNA form, the CDR3 reads TGTGCCAGCAGCCGAGGGGGCACTTCACCCCTCCACTTT. It specifies CASSRGGTSPLHF.